The rows below give T cell receptor beta chains drawn from one sample of a study of blood T cell repertoires in COVID-19. The protocol was immunoSEQ multiplex PCR, while the TCRdb copy is restricted to in-frame clones and leaves out a portion. The sample shows approximately 260,000 clones, 70% to 90% of them seen only once. The sample was peripheral blood. The receptors here all came from a woman in her 70s with acute or convalescent COVID-19. Each CDR3 is given with its conserved first and last residue.

v_gene: TRBV16
j_gene: TRBJ1-2
CDR3aa: CASSQSSQLGYTF

v_gene: TRBV12-3/TRBV12-4
j_gene: TRBJ1-1
CDR3aa: CASTHTENTEAFF

v_gene: TRBV27
j_gene: TRBJ1-2
CDR3aa: CASSRPGINGYTF

v_gene: TRBV11-2
j_gene: TRBJ2-1
CDR3aa: CASSSQLAGVNEQFF

v_gene: TRBV12-3/TRBV12-4
j_gene: TRBJ1-1
CDR3aa: CASSLAANTEAFF

v_gene: TRBV6-1
j_gene: TRBJ1-3
CDR3aa: CASSEAAGQGIGRRNTIYF

v_gene: TRBV11-2
j_gene: TRBJ1-1
CDR3aa: CASERSMNTEAFF

v_gene: TRBV4-1
j_gene: TRBJ1-4
CDR3aa: CASSQGTGSTNEKLFF

v_gene: TRBV12-3/TRBV12-4
j_gene: TRBJ2-1
CDR3aa: CASRSRGYNEQFF

v_gene: TRBV2
j_gene: TRBJ2-3
CDR3aa: CASRWTRGLTDTQYF

v_gene: TRBV3-1/TRBV3-2
j_gene: TRBJ1-4
CDR3aa: CASSQVSGRTANEKLFF

v_gene: TRBV27
j_gene: TRBJ2-1
CDR3aa: CASSLGSVTYNEQFF

v_gene: TRBV6-5
j_gene: TRBJ2-3
CDR3aa: CASSYARVTDTQYF

v_gene: TRBV5-1
j_gene: TRBJ2-7
CDR3aa: CASSLAGGDSYEQYF